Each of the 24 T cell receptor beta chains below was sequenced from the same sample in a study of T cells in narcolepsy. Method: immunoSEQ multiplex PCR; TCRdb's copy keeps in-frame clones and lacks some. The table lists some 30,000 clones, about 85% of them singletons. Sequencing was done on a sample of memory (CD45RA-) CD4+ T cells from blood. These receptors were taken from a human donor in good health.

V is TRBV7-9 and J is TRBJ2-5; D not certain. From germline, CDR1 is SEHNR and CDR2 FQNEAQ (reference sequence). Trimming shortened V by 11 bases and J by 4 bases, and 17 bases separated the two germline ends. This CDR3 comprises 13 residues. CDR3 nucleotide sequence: TGTGCCCGTCCAGCCCCGAGAGGAGAGACCCAGTACTTC. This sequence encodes CARPAPRGETQYF.

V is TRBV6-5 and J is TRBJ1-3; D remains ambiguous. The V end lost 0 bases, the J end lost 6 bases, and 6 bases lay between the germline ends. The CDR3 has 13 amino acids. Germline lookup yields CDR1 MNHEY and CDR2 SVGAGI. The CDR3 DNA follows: TGTGCCAGCAGTTACTCGAAGGAAAACACCATATATTTT. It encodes CASSYSKENTIYF.

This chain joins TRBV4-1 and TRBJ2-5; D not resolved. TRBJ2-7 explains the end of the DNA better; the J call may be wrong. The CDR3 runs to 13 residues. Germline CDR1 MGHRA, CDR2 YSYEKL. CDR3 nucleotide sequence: TGCGCCAGCAGCCCCCGACACTCCTACGAGCAGTACTTC. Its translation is CASSPRHSYEQYF.

The CDR3 loop reads CASSPPGTGVHEQYF. In DNA, the CDR3 is TGTGCCAGCAGCCCCCCCGGGACAGGAGTCCACGAGCAGTACTTC. The rearrangement joins TRBV6-6 to TRBJ2-7, with TRBD1 matching 8 bases. V lost 6 bases to trimming and J lost 5 bases; unmatched junction nucleotides: 12. The CDR3 spans 15 residues. The germline V gene encodes CDR1 MNHNY and CDR2 SVGAGI (reference sequence).

CDR3 region: CASSLARLAGGNEQFF. CDR3 DNA sequence: TGTGCCAGCAGCTTAGCGCGTCTAGCGGGAGGAAATGAGCAGTTCTTC. The chain links TRBV7-2 to TRBJ2-1; 11 positions agree with TRBD2. V was pared by 0 bases and J by 7 bases, with 5 bases of the junction left unmatched. Germline V CDR1 and CDR2: SGHTA, FQGNSA. The CDR3 sequence is 16 residues long.

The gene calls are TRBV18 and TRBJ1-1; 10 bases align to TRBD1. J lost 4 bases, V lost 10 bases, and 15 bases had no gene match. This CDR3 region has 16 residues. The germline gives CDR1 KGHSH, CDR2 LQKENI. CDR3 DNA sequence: TGTGCCAACTCCCAACGACAGGGGGCGGAAGGCACTGAAGCTTTCTTT. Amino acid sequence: CANSQRQGAEGTEAFF.

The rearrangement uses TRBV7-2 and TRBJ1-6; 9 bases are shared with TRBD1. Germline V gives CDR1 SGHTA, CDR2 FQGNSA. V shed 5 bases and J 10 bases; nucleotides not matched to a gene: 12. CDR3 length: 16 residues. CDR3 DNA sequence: TGTGCCAGCAGCACCTCCTTGACAGGGGGAAGGTCACCCCTCCACTTT. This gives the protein CASSTSLTGGRSPLHF.

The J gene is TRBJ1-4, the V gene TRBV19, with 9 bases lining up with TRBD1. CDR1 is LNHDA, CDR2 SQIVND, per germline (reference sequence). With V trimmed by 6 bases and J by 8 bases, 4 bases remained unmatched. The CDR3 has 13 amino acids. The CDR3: CASRGTGIEKLFF. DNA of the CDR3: TGTGCCAGTAGAGGGACAGGGATAGAAAAACTGTTTTTT.

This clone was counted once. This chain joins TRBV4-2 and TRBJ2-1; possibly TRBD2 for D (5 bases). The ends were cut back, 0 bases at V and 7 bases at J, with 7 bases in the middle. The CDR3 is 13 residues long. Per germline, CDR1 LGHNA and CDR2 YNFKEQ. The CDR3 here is CASSQDPGNEQFF. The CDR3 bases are TGTGCCAGCAGCCAAGATCCGGGGAATGAGCAGTTCTTC.

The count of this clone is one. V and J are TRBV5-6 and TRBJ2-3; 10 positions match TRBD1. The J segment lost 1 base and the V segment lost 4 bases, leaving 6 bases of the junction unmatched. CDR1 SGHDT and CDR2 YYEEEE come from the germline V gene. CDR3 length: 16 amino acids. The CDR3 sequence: CASSPYDRGRTDTQYF. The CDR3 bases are TGTGCCAGCAGCCCGTACGACAGGGGGCGCACAGATACGCAGTATTTT.

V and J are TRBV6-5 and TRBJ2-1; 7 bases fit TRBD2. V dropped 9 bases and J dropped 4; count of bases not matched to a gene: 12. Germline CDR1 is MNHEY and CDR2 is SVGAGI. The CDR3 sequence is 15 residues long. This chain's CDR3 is CASRDWGGGYNEQFF. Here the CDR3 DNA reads TGTGCCAGTAGGGACTGGGGCGGGGGTTACAATGAGCAGTTCTTC.

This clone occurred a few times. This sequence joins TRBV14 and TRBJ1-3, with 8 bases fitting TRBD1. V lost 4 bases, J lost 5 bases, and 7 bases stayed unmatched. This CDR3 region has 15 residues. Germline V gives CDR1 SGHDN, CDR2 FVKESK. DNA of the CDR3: TGTGCCAGCAGCCCCGGGACAGGAGGGAGAAACACCATATATTTT. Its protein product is CASSPGTGGRNTIYF.

CDR3 sequence: CASSVRLAESGDTQYF. The CDR3 bases are TGTGCCAGCAGCGTAAGACTAGCGGAGTCGGGAGATACGCAGTATTTT. The V gene is TRBV9, the J gene TRBJ2-3; TRBD2 matches 9 bases. The CDR3 contains 16 residues. Germline V gene lookup returns CDR1 SGDLS and CDR2 YYNGEE. With V trimmed by 1 base and J by 5 bases, 8 bases remained unmatched.

CDR3 coding DNA: TGTGCCAGCAGCTTAGGTGGGGGGTACAATGAGCAGTTCTTC. Translation: CASSLGGGYNEQFF. V usage is TRBV7-3 and J usage is TRBJ2-1; the D gene is possibly TRBD2 (6 bases). V shed 2 bases and J shed 4 bases, with 9 bases lying between them. The V gene's germline CDR1 is SGHTA and CDR2 FQGTGA. The CDR3 consists of 14 residues.

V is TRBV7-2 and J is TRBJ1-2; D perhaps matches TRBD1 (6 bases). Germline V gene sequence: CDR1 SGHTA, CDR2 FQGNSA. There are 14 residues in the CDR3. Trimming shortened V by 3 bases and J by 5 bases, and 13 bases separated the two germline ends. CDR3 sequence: CASSLGGSVYGYTF. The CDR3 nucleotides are TGTGCCAGCAGCTTGGGGGGCAGCGTATATGGCTACACCTTC.

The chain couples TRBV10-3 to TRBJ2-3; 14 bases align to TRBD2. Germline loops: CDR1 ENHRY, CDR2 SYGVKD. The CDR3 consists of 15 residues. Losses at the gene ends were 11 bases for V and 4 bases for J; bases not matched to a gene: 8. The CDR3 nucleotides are TGTGCCTCGAGACTAGCGGGGGGGCCGGCAGATACGCAGTATTTT. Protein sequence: CASRLAGGPADTQYF.

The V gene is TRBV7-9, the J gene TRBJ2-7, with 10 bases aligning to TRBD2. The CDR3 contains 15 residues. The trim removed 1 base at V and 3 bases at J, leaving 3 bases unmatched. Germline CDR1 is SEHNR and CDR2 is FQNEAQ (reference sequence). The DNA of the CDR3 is TGTGCCAGCAGCTTAGACGGACTAGCGGACTACGAGCAGTACTTC. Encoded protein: CASSLDGLADYEQYF. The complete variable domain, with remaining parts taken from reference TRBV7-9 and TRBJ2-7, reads DTGVSQNPRHKITKRGQNVTFRCDPISEHNRLYWYRQTLGQGPEFLTYFQNEAQLEKSRLLSDRFSAERPKGSFSTLEIQRTEQGDSAMYLCASSLDGLADYEQYFGPGTRLTVT.

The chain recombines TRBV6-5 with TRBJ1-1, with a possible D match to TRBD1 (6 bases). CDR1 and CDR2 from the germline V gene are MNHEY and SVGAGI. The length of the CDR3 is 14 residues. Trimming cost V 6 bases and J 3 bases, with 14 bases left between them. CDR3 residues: CASSEQGSYTEAFF. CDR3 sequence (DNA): TGTGCCAGCAGCGAACAGGGTTCGTACACTGAAGCTTTCTTT.

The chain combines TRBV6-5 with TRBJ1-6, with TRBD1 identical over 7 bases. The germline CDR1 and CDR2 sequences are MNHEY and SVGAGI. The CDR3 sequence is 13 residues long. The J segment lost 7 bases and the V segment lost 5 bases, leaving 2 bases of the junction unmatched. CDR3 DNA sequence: TGTGCCAGCAGTGACAGGGAAAATTCACCCCTCCACTTT. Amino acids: CASSDRENSPLHF.

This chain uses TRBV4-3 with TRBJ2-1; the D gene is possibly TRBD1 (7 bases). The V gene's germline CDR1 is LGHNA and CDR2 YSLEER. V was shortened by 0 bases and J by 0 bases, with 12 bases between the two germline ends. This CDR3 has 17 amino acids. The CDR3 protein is CASSQEVQGGSYNEQFF. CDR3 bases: TGCGCCAGCAGCCAAGAGGTCCAGGGGGGCTCCTACAATGAGCAGTTCTTC.

Here the CDR3 reads CASRSTGRSGNTIYF. The CDR3 region has the DNA TGTGCCAGCAGATCGACAGGGCGCTCTGGAAACACCATATATTTT. V is TRBV28 and J is TRBJ1-3, with 7 bases aligning to TRBD1. The J segment lost 0 bases and the V segment lost 6 bases, leaving 5 bases of the junction unmatched. The CDR3 contains 15 residues. Germline CDR1 reads MDHEN; CDR2 reads SYDVKM.

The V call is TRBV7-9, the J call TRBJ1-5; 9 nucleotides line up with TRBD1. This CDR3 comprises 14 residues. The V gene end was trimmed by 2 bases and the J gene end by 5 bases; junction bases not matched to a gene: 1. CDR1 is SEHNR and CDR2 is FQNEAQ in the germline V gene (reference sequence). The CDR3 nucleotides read TGTGCCAGCAGCTTAACAGGGGGCCATCAGCCCCAGCATTTT. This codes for CASSLTGGHQPQHF.

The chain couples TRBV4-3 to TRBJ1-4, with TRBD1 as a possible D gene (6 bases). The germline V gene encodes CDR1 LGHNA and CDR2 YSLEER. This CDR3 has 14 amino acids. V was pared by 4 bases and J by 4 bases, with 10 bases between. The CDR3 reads CASSLGQYNEKLFF. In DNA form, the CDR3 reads TGCGCCAGCAGCCTAGGACAGTATAATGAAAAACTGTTTTTT.

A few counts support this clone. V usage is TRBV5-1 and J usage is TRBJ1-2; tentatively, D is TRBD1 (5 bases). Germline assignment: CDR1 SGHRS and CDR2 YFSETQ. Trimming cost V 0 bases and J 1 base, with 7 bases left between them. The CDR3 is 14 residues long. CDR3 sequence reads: CASSLEGINYGYTF. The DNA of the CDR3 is TGCGCCAGCAGCTTGGAGGGGATTAACTATGGCTACACCTTC.